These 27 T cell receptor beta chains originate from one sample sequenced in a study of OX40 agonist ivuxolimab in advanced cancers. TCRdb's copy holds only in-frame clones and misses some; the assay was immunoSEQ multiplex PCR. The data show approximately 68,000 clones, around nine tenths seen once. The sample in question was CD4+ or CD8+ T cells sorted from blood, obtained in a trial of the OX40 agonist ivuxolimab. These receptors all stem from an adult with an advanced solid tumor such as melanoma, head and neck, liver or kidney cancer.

CDR3 protein: CASSLRPQHF. CDR3 nucleotides: TGTGCCAGCAGTCTGCGGCCCCAGCATTTT. The rearrangement uses TRBV7-2 and TRBJ1-5; D is undetermined. The CDR3 has 10 residues. The V end was cut by 6 bases, the J end by 9 bases, with 6 bases between. CDR1 is SGHTA and CDR2 is FQGNSA in the germline V gene.

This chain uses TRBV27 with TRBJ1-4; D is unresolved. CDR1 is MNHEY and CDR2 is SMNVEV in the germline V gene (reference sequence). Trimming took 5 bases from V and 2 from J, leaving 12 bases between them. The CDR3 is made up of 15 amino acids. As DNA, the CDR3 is TGTGCCAGCAGTCCCGCCGGGGTCACTAATGAAAAACTGTTTTTT. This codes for CASSPAGVTNEKLFF.

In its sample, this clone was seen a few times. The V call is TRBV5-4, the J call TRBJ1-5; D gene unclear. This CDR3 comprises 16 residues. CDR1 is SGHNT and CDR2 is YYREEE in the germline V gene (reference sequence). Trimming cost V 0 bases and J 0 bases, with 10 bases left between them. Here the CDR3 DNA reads TGTGCCAGCAGCTTGGGAGGGCGCGGTAGCAATCAGCCCCAGCATTTT. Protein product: CASSLGGRGSNQPQHF.

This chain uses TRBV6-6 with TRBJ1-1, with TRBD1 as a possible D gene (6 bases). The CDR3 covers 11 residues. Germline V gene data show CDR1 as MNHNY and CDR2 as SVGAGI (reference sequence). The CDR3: CVGGLNTEAFF. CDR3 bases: TGTGTGGGGGGGCTGAACACTGAAGCTTTCTTT.

CDR3: CASSQDLWGTPGEQYF. The CDR3 DNA is TGTGCCAGCAGCCAAGACTTGTGGGGTACCCCCGGCGAGCAGTACTTC. The chain employs TRBV5-6 and TRBJ2-7, with D uncertain. Germline loops: CDR1 SGHDT, CDR2 YYEEEE. V dropped 4 bases and J dropped 6 bases, with 23 bases sitting between them. The length of the CDR3 is 16 residues.

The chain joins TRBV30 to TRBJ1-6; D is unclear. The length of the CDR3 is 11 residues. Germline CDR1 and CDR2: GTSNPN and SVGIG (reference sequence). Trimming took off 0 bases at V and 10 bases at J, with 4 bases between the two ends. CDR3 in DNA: TGTGCCTGGAGTGTACAATCACCCCTCCACTTT. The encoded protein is CAWSVQSPLHF.

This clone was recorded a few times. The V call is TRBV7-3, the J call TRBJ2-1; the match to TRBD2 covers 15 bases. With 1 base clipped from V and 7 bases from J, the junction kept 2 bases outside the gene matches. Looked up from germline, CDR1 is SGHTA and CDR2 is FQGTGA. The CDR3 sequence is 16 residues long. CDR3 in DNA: TGTGCCAGCAGCTTAAAGGGGACTAGCGGGGGGAATGAGCAGTTCTTC. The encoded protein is CASSLKGTSGGNEQFF.

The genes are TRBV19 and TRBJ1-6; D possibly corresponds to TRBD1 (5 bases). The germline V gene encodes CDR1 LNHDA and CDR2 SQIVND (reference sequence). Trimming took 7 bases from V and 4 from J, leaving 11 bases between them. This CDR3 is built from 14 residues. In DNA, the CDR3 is TGTGCCAGTAATCCAGGGAGGTATAATTCACCCCTCCACTTT. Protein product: CASNPGRYNSPLHF.

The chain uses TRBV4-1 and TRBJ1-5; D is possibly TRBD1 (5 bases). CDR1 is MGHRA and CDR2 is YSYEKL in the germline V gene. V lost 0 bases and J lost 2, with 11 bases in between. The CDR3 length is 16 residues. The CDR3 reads CASSQDRERGNQPQHF. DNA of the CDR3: TGCGCCAGCAGCCAAGACAGGGAGAGGGGCAATCAGCCCCAGCATTTT.

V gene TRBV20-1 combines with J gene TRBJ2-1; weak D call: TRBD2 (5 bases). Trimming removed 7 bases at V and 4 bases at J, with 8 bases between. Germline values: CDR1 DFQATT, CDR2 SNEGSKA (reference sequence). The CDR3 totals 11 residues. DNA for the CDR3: TGCAGTGTTTTAGCGTACAATGAGCAGTTCTTC. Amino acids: CSVLAYNEQFF.

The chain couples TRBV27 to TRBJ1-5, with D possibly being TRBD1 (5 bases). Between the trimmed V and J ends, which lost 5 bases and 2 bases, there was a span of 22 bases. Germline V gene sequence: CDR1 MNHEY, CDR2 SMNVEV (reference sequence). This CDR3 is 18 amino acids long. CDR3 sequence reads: CASSPKAPLGDRNQPQHF. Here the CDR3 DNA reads TGTGCCAGCAGTCCTAAGGCTCCTTTGGGGGATCGCAATCAGCCCCAGCATTTT.

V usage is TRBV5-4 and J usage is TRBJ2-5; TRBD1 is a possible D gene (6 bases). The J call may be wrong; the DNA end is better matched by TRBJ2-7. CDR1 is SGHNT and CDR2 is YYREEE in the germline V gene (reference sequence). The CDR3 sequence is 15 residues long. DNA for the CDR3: TGTGCCAGCAGCTTGGTGGGGACACCAAGCGGCGAGCAGTACTTC. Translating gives CASSLVGTPSGEQYF.

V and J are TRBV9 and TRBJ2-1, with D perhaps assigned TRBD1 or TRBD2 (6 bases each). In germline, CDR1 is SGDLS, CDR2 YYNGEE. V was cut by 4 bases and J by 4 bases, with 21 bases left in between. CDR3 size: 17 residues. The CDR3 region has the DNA TGTGCCAGCAGCCCCCCACAGGGCAGCGGGCAGTACAATGAGCAGTTCTTC. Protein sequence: CASSPPQGSGQYNEQFF.

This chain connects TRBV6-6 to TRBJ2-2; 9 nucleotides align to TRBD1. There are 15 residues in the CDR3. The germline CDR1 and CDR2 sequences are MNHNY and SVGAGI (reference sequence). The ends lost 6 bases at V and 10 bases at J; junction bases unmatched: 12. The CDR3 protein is CASRTHRGRIEELFF. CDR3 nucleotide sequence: TGTGCCAGCAGAACGCACAGGGGGCGGATAGAGGAGCTGTTTTTT.

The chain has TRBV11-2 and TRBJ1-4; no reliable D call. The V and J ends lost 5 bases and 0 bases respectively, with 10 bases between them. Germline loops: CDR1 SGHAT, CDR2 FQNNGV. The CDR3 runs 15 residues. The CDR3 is CASSIEGTTNEKLFF. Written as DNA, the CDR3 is TGTGCCAGCAGCATCGAGGGAACAACTAATGAAAAACTGTTTTTT.

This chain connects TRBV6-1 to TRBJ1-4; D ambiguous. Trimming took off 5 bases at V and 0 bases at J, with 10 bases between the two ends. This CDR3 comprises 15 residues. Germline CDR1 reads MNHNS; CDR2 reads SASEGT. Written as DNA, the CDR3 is TGTGCCAGCAGTACCCCGAGGGCAACTAATGAAAAACTGTTTTTT. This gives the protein CASSTPRATNEKLFF.

The CDR3 protein is CATSSRTADTQYF. Written as DNA, the CDR3 is TGTGCCACCAGCAGCAGGACAGCAGATACGCAGTATTTT. The gene calls are TRBV15 and TRBJ2-3; tentatively, D is TRBD1 (6 bases). Trimming left V 3 bases short and J 4 bases short, with 8 bases between. This CDR3 contains 13 residues. The germline gives CDR1 LNHNV, CDR2 YYDKDF (reference sequence).

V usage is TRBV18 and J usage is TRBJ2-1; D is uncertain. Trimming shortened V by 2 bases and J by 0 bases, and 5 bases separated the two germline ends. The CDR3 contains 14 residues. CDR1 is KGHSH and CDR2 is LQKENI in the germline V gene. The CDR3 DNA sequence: TGTGCCAGCTCACCAATTAGCTCCTACAATGAGCAGTTCTTC. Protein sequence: CASSPISSYNEQFF.

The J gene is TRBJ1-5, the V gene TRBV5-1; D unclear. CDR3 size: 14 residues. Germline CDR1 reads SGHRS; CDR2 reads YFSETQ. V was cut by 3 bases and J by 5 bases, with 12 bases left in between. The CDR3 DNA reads TGCGCCAGCAGCTCCGGAGACCGTGATCAGCCCCAGCATTTT. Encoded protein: CASSSGDRDQPQHF.

The CDR3 here is CASNSGLKLADTQYF. The CDR3 DNA reads as TGTGCCAGTAACTCGGGCCTAAAGCTTGCAGATACGCAGTATTTT. The V and J genes are TRBV19 and TRBJ2-3; D remains unclear. With 7 bases removed from V and 4 bases from J, the gap between germline ends came to 18 bases. The CDR3 contains 15 residues. In germline, CDR1 is LNHDA, CDR2 SQIVND (reference sequence).

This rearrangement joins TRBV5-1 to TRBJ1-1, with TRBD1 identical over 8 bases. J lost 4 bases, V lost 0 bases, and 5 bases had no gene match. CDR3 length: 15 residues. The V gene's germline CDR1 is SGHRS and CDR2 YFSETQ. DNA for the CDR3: TGCGCCAGCAGCTTGGACCCAGGGGGCCGCACTGAAGCTTTCTTT. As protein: CASSLDPGGRTEAFF. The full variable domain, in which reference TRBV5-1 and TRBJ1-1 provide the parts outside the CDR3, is KAGVTQTPRYLIKTRGQQVTLSCSPISGHRSVSWYQQTPGQGLQFLFEYFSETQRNKGNFPGRFSGRQFSNSRSEMNVSTLELGDSALYLCASSLDPGGRTEAFFGQGTRLTVV.

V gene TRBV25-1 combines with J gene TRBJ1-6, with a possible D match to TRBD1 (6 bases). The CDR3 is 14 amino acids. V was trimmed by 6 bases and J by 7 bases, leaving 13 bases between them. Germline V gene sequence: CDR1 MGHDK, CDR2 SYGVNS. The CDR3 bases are TGTGCCAGCAGCCCCCCCAGGGGAAATTCACCCCTCCACTTT. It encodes CASSPPRGNSPLHF.

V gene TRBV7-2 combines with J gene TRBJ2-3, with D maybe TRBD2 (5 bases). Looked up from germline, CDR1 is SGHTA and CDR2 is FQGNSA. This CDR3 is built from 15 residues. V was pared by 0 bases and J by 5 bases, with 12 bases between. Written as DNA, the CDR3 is TGTGCCAGCAGCTTAGCGATTAGGAGGAAAGATACGCAGTATTTT. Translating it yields CASSLAIRRKDTQYF. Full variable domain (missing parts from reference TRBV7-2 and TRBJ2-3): GAGVSQSPSNKVTEKGKDVELRCDPISGHTALYWYRQSLGQGLEFLIYFQGNSAPDKSGLPSDRFSAERTGGSVSTLTIQRTQQEDSAVYLCASSLAIRRKDTQYFGPGTRLTVL.

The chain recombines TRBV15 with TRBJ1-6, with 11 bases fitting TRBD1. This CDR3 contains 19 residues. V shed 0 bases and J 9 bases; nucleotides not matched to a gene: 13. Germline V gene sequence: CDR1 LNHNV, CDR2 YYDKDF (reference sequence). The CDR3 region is CATSRDLARTGGISSPLHF. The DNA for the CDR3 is TGTGCCACCAGCAGAGATCTCGCCCGGACAGGGGGCATTTCTTCACCCCTCCACTTT.

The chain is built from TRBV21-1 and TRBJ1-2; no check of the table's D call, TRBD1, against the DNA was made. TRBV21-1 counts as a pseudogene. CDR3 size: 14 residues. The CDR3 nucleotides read TGTGCCAGCAGCGAAGCGTGGGAGACAGGGGGAAATACCTTC. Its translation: CASSEAWETGGNTF.

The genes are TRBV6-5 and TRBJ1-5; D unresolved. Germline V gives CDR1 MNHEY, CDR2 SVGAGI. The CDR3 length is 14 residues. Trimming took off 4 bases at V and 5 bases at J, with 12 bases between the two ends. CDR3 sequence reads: CASSFGRGYQPQHF. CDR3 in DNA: TGTGCCAGCAGTTTCGGCAGAGGATATCAGCCCCAGCATTTT.

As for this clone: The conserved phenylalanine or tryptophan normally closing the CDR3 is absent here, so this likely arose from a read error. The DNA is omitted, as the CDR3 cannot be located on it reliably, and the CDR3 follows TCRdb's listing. The CDR3 spells CASSPRTVC. The J gene is TRBJ1-1, the V gene TRBV7-4. Per germline, CDR1 SGHVT and CDR2 SQSDAQ. Inclusive of both ends, the CDR3 amounts to 9 amino acids.